The 30 T cell receptor beta chains reported below all come from one sample, sequenced in a study of cytomegalovirus exposure and HLA in healthy donors (dated by TCRdb to about 2017). Library preparation used the immunoSEQ multiplex PCR assay. The multiplex PCR relied on a mix of 60 forward primers for TCR Vbeta segments and 13 reverse primers for TCR Jbeta segments. TCRdb mirrors the immuneACCESS table, restricted to in-frame sequences. Some clones are absent from its copies; in checked studies, under half trace to an unresolved V gene, and the reason for the others is unknown. The sample contains approximately 89,000 clones, approximately 69% of them found a single time. The biggest ten clones account for less than 1.5% of the sample. Input material: PBMCs. The origin of the receptors is a female donor in good health and CMV-seronegative.

CDR3 DNA sequence: TGCGCCAGCAGCTTCGACAGGAGGTCTGGGGCCAACGTCCTGACTTTC. Translated: CASSFDRRSGANVLTF. The chain has TRBV5-1 and TRBJ2-6, with D perhaps matching TRBD1 (6 bases). This CDR3 has 16 residues. Germline V lookup: CDR1 SGHRS, CDR2 YFSETQ. V was shortened by 2 bases and J by 1 base, with 10 bases between the two germline ends.

This clone was seen only a few times. The rearrangement uses TRBV18 and TRBJ1-3; 9 bases line up with TRBD1. The V and J ends lost 2 bases and 4 bases, in that order; junction bases with no gene match: 3. CDR1 and CDR2 (germline): KGHSH, LQKENI. This CDR3 spans 15 amino acids. As DNA, the CDR3 is TGTGCCAGCTCACCAGGACAGGGGTTGGGAAACACCATATATTTT. It encodes CASSPGQGLGNTIYF.

This clone was picked up one time. The CDR3 nucleotides are TGTGCCAGCAGCCAAGGGGCAGCCACCGTGGAGACCCAGTACTTC. This sequence encodes CASSQGAATVETQYF. The V gene is TRBV14, the J gene TRBJ2-5; no definite D call. From germline, CDR1 is SGHDN and CDR2 FVKESK. The CDR3 contains 15 residues. Trimming pared 1 base from V and 5 bases from J, leaving 14 bases between.

The chain is built from TRBV30 and TRBJ2-5; no clear D gene. Germline CDR1 is GTSNPN and CDR2 is SVGIG (reference sequence). V gave up 5 bases and J gave up 3 bases, with 16 bases separating them. This CDR3 spans 14 amino acids. CDR3 DNA: TGTGCCTGGGGTAGGCGACTTGGAGAAGAGACCCAGTACTTC. This translates into CAWGRRLGEETQYF.

The V gene is TRBV27, the J gene TRBJ2-3; D not resolved. Trimming cost V 7 bases and J 0 bases, with 8 bases left between them. The CDR3 is 13 amino acids. Germline loops: CDR1 MNHEY, CDR2 SMNVEV (reference sequence). The CDR3 loop is CASTRPSTDTQYF. CDR3 nucleotides: TGTGCCAGCACGAGGCCTAGCACAGATACGCAGTATTTT.

This sequence joins TRBV6-5 and TRBJ1-3; TRBD1 might be the D (6 bases). Trimming removed 5 bases at V and 4 bases at J, with 12 bases between. CDR3 length: 14 amino acids. The germline V gene encodes CDR1 MNHEY and CDR2 SVGAGI. The CDR3 spells CASSKTGPGNTIYF. CDR3 coding DNA: TGTGCCAGCAGTAAGACAGGCCCGGGAAACACCATATATTTT.

V usage is TRBV7-9 and J usage is TRBJ2-7; TRBD1 matches at 7 bases. The CDR3 length is 13 residues. With V trimmed by 5 bases and J by 9 bases, 10 bases remained unmatched. CDR1 SEHNR and CDR2 FQNEAQ come from the germline V gene (reference sequence). The CDR3 DNA follows: TGTGCCAGCAGCGTACCCGACAGGGCCCCGCAGTACTTC. It translates to CASSVPDRAPQYF. Drawing the rest from reference TRBV7-9 and TRBJ2-7, the complete variable domain is DTGVSQNPRHKITKRGQNVTFRCDPISEHNRLYWYRQTLGQGPEFLTYFQNEAQLEKSRLLSDRFSAERPKGSFSTLEIQRTEQGDSAMYLCASSVPDRAPQYFGPGTRLTVT.

The chain carries TRBV2 and TRBJ2-3; 7 bases are shared with TRBD2. CDR1 and CDR2 (germline): SNHLY, FYNNEI. The V gene end was trimmed by 5 bases and the J gene end by 4 bases; junction bases not matched to a gene: 3. The length of the CDR3 is 13 residues. CDR3 in DNA: TGTGCCAGCAGTCTGGGACTATCAGATACGCAGTATTTT. The encoded protein is CASSLGLSDTQYF.

The V call is TRBV5-6, the J call TRBJ1-2; D is perhaps TRBD1 (5 bases). Trimming removed 6 bases from V and 8 bases from J, with 23 bases in between. Germline values: CDR1 SGHDT, CDR2 YYEEEE. There are 15 residues in the CDR3. For the CDR3, the DNA is TGTGCCAGCATCCTGAGGGGACTCCCAGCCGGGGGCTACACCTTC. Protein product: CASILRGLPAGGYTF.

The chain carries TRBV5-5 and TRBJ1-2; D perhaps matches TRBD1 (6 bases). The V gene lost 5 bases and the J gene lost 7 bases, with 18 bases spanning the gap. The CDR3 consists of 14 residues. Germline CDR1 is SGHKS and CDR2 is YYEKEE (reference sequence). The CDR3, as DNA: TGTGCCAGCAGGTCACCAGTGGGGGCAGGTGGCTACACCTTC. Protein sequence: CASRSPVGAGGYTF.

This clone was observed once. The CDR3 here is CASTRGGEATEAFF. The CDR3 DNA reads as TGTGCCAGCACCCGGGGGGGCGAAGCAACGGAAGCTTTCTTT. The rearrangement uses TRBV6-1 and TRBJ1-1, with a weak D call TRBD1 (6 bases). The ends were cut back, 7 bases at V and 8 bases at J, with 20 bases in the middle. From germline, CDR1 is MNHNS and CDR2 SASEGT. CDR3 length: 14 amino acids.

V is TRBV7-9 and J is TRBJ1-1; 7 nucleotides line up with TRBD1. This CDR3 has 13 residues. Unmatched junction bases numbered 6, after V lost 5 bases and J lost 6 bases. Germline V lookup: CDR1 SEHNR, CDR2 FQNEAQ (reference sequence). CDR3 in DNA: TGTGCCAGCAGCCCGAGGGACAGACCTGAAGCTTTCTTT. It translates to CASSPRDRPEAFF.

The chain joins TRBV25-1 to TRBJ2-7, with D maybe TRBD1 (6 bases). The germline V gene encodes CDR1 MGHDK and CDR2 SYGVNS. V lost 3 bases and J 2 bases, leaving 8 bases between the germline ends. The CDR3 is made up of 13 amino acids. The CDR3 protein is CASSEDSTYEQYF. CDR3 in DNA: TGTGCCAGCAGTGAGGACAGTACCTACGAGCAGTACTTC.

The chain joins TRBV11-2 to TRBJ1-5; weak D call: TRBD1 (6 bases). This CDR3 is 13 amino acids long. Trimming stripped 3 bases from V and 7 bases from J, with 10 bases between. The germline gives CDR1 SGHAT, CDR2 FQNNGV. CDR3 DNA: TGTGCCAGCAGCTTGGACAGAACCCAGCCCCAGCATTTT. Its protein product is CASSLDRTQPQHF.

The table lists this clone with a few counts. The chain uses TRBV15 and TRBJ2-7; D may be TRBD2 (5 bases). This CDR3 region has 15 residues. Deletions cut 0 bases from V and 4 bases from J, with 13 bases between. Germline assignment: CDR1 LNHNV and CDR2 YYDKDF (reference sequence). The CDR3 loop reads CATSRDTRTPYEQYF. CDR3 sequence (DNA): TGTGCCACCAGCAGAGATACTAGGACTCCTTACGAGCAGTACTTC. Variable domain in full (rest from reference TRBV15 and TRBJ2-7): DAMVIQNPRYQVTQFGKPVTLSCSQTLNHNVMYWYQQKSSQAPKLLFHYYDKDFNNEADTPDNFQSRRPNTSFCFLDIRSPGLGDTAMYLCATSRDTRTPYEQYFGPGTRLTVT.

The chain carries TRBV29-1 and TRBJ1-1, with 7 positions matching TRBD1. This CDR3 region has 14 residues. V trimming: 4 bases; J trimming: 3 bases; junction bases outside the gene matches: 8. Germline-derived CDR1 and CDR2 are SQVTM and ANQGSEA. In DNA, the CDR3 is TGCAGCGTTGCAAAACCGGGACAGCACACTGAAGCTTTCTTT. Amino acids: CSVAKPGQHTEAFF.

The chain couples TRBV6-5 to TRBJ2-3; 9 positions match TRBD1. Germline V CDR1 and CDR2: MNHEY, SVGAGI. V shed 2 bases, J shed 4 bases, and the junction held 4 bases outside the gene matches. The CDR3 sequence is 15 residues long. The CDR3 DNA is TGTGCCAGCAGTTACGGGGACAGGGACCCAGATACGCAGTATTTT. It translates to CASSYGDRDPDTQYF.

This clone came up a few times. The chain is built from TRBV29-1 and TRBJ2-2; no definite D call. Germline V gene sequence: CDR1 SQVTM, CDR2 ANQGSEA. Trimming took 3 bases from V and 2 from J, leaving 10 bases between them. This CDR3 has 14 residues. The CDR3: CSVEKQLNTGELFF. CDR3 in DNA: TGCAGCGTTGAGAAACAGCTCAACACCGGGGAGCTGTTTTTT.

V gene TRBV18 combines with J gene TRBJ2-2; weak D call: TRBD2 (5 bases). The germline V and J ends were trimmed by 5 bases and 0 bases, with 7 bases remaining between them. CDR1 is KGHSH and CDR2 is LQKENI in the germline V gene. The CDR3 is 14 amino acids. DNA of the CDR3: TGTGCCAGCTCAACGCGGGCGAACACCGGGGAGCTGTTTTTT. Translated, it gives CASSTRANTGELFF. Full variable domain (rest looked up from reference TRBV18 and TRBJ2-2): NAGVMQNPRHLVRRRGQEARLRCSPMKGHSHVYWYRQLPEEGLKFMVYLQKENIIDESGMPKERFSAEFPKEGPSILRIQQVVRGDSAAYFCASSTRANTGELFFGEGSRLTVL.

This clone was seen only a few times. The chain has TRBV18 and TRBJ1-2; 7 bases match TRBD1. CDR1 is KGHSH, CDR2 LQKENI, per germline. V was clipped by 4 bases and J by 4 bases; unmatched bases: 9. The CDR3 loop spans 15 amino acids. CDR3 sequence: CASSQAKTGTYGYTF. The CDR3 region has the DNA TGTGCCAGCTCACAGGCCAAGACAGGGACCTATGGCTACACCTTC.

This clone was seen once. The chain links TRBV6-1 to TRBJ2-7, with D possibly matching TRBD1 (6 bases). V lost 2 bases and J lost 4, with 15 bases in between. The germline CDR1 and CDR2 sequences are MNHNS and SASEGT. The CDR3 consists of 15 residues. For the CDR3, the DNA is TGTGCCAGCAGTGAAAACGGGGTCAGGGGATACGAGCAGTACTTC. Its protein product is CASSENGVRGYEQYF.

This clone was observed once. The chain has TRBV5-6 and TRBJ2-7, with D maybe TRBD2 (6 bases). V shed 4 bases and J shed 6 bases, with 17 bases lying between them. This CDR3 is 14 amino acids long. Germline loops: CDR1 SGHDT, CDR2 YYEEEE. The CDR3: CASSPRGFIFEQYF. DNA of the CDR3: TGTGCCAGCAGCCCCCGGGGGTTTATCTTCGAGCAGTACTTC.

The table lists this clone with a few counts. The rearrangement uses TRBV18 and TRBJ2-7, with TRBD1 identical over 7 bases. CDR1 and CDR2 from the germline V gene are KGHSH and LQKENI. V shed 3 bases, J shed 0 bases, and the junction held 5 bases outside the gene matches. The CDR3 contains 15 residues. The CDR3 spells CASSPRQGSSYEQYF. CDR3 sequence (DNA): TGTGCCAGCTCACCCCGACAGGGCAGCTCCTACGAGCAGTACTTC. Complete variable domain (other parts from reference TRBV18 and TRBJ2-7): NAGVMQNPRHLVRRRGQEARLRCSPMKGHSHVYWYRQLPEEGLKFMVYLQKENIIDESGMPKERFSAEFPKEGPSILRIQQVVRGDSAAYFCASSPRQGSSYEQYFGPGTRLTVT.

The chain uses TRBV7-9 and TRBJ2-1, with 12 nucleotides matching TRBD2. V shed 5 bases and J 3 bases; nucleotides not matched to a gene: 5. Germline-derived CDR1 and CDR2 are SEHNR and FQNEAQ (reference sequence). This CDR3 contains 16 residues. DNA for the CDR3: TGTGCCAGCAGCCCTACTAGCGGGAGGAACTACAATGAGCAGTTCTTC. Its protein is CASSPTSGRNYNEQFF.

This clone was counted only a few times. The chain uses TRBV5-6 and TRBJ1-1; D might be TRBD1 (6 bases). V was pared by 1 base and J by 6 bases, with 10 bases between. The CDR3 extends over 13 amino acids. Germline loops: CDR1 SGHDT, CDR2 YYEEEE. CDR3 nucleotide sequence: TGTGCCAGCAGCTTGAGGGGGAGCCCTGAAGCTTTCTTT. Translation gives CASSLRGSPEAFF.

The V call is TRBV19, the J call TRBJ1-1, with a weak D call TRBD1 (5 bases). With 10 bases removed from V and 2 bases from J, the gap between germline ends came to 26 bases. This CDR3 comprises 17 residues. Per the germline V gene, CDR1 is LNHDA and CDR2 is SQIVND (reference sequence). The chain's CDR3 is CATSDFPLDSLNTEAFF. The CDR3 coding sequence is TGTGCCACCTCTGATTTCCCCCTCGACAGTCTTAACACTGAAGCTTTCTTT.

This chain uses TRBV11-3 with TRBJ1-1; D is uncertain. V was trimmed by 5 bases and J by 4 bases, leaving 5 bases between them. The germline V gene has CDR1 SGHNT and CDR2 YENEEA. This CDR3 comprises 11 residues. CDR3 amino acids: CASSLTTEAFF. The CDR3, as DNA: TGTGCCAGCAGCCTAACCACTGAAGCTTTCTTT.

The rearrangement uses TRBV5-1 and TRBJ1-1; 7 nucleotides match TRBD1. The CDR3 length is 16 residues. V shed 4 bases and J 0 bases; nucleotides not matched to a gene: 9. Per the germline V gene, CDR1 is SGHRS and CDR2 is YFSETQ. In DNA, the CDR3 is TGCGCCAGCAGCCTTGGACAGGTGGCAATGAACACTGAAGCTTTCTTT. Its translation: CASSLGQVAMNTEAFF.

This rearrangement joins TRBV18 to TRBJ1-6; TRBD1 agrees at 8 bases. Germline loops: CDR1 KGHSH, CDR2 LQKENI. V was clipped by 4 bases and J by 6 bases; unmatched bases: 14. This CDR3 is 18 amino acids long. This CDR3 reads CASSRVAPDRAVNSPLHF. CDR3 coding DNA: TGTGCCAGCTCACGGGTTGCTCCGGACAGGGCAGTTAATTCACCCCTCCACTTT.

V usage is TRBV9 and J usage is TRBJ2-3; 7 positions match TRBD1. V lost 3 bases to trimming and J lost 1 base; unmatched junction nucleotides: 20. The CDR3 is 20 residues long. CDR1 is SGDLS and CDR2 is YYNGEE in the germline V gene. The CDR3 coding sequence is TGTGCCAGCAGCGCTCCGACAGGGCAAAAAGAAGCAATACGCACAGATACGCAGTATTTT. Translating gives CASSAPTGQKEAIRTDTQYF.